These 30 T cell receptor beta chains share one sample of origin, sequenced in a study of PD-1 and CTLA-4 blockade in melanoma (TCRdb year 2021). Libraries were constructed by the immunoSEQ multiplex PCR assay. TCRdb's version of the immuneACCESS table is confined to in-frame rearrangements and falls short of the full clone set. An unresolved V gene accounts for under half of the shortfall where checked; the remainder is of unknown origin. Counted in this sample were around 11,000 clones; roughly four fifths of them appeared once. 30% to 40% of the sample rests with the top ten. This specimen consisted of CD8+ T cells from peripheral blood, obtained from a patient given anti-PD-1 treatment. The origin of the receptors is a human donor with melanoma.

J is TRBJ1-2 and V is TRBV5-6, with D possibly matching TRBD1 (5 bases). Germline CDR1 SGHDT, CDR2 YYEEEE. This CDR3 is 16 amino acids long. Trimming stripped 0 bases from V and 7 bases from J, with 19 bases between. The CDR3 protein is CASSLGWDERLLGYTF. In DNA form, the CDR3 reads TGTGCCAGCAGCTTGGGATGGGACGAAAGATTGCTTGGCTACACCTTC.

The gene calls are TRBV4-2 and TRBJ2-5, with 13 bases that match TRBD2. Per the germline V gene, CDR1 is LGHNA and CDR2 is YNFKEQ. With 2 bases clipped from V and 5 bases from J, the junction kept 5 bases outside the gene matches. CDR3 length: 16 amino acids. The CDR3 coding sequence is TGTGCCAGCAGCCAATCCGGGACTAGCGGGAAGGAGACCCAGTACTTC. Translation: CASSQSGTSGKETQYF.

The V call is TRBV4-3, the J call TRBJ1-2; 7 bases fit TRBD1. V lost 0 bases and J lost 2; bases outside the gene matches: 3. Germline V gene sequence: CDR1 LGHNA, CDR2 YSLEER. The CDR3 contains 15 residues. The CDR3 bases are TGCGCCAGCAGCCAAGAACTACAGGGGAACTATGGCTACACCTTC. Its translation is CASSQELQGNYGYTF.

The V gene is TRBV7-9, the J gene TRBJ1-5; no reliable D call. Germline lookup yields CDR1 SEHNR and CDR2 FQNEAQ (reference sequence). Trimming shortened V by 4 bases and J by 0 bases, and 13 bases separated the two germline ends. The CDR3 contains 16 residues. The CDR3 nucleotides read TGTGCCAGCAGCTCGGACGTTGAACATAGCAATCAGCCCCAGCATTTT. Protein product: CASSSDVEHSNQPQHF.

J is TRBJ2-7 and V is TRBV12-3 or TRBV12-4; D is possibly TRBD1 (5 bases). The CDR3 has 12 residues. Trimming took 4 bases from V and 3 from J, leaving 7 bases between them. As DNA, the CDR3 is TGTGCCAGCAGTTCTGACAGCTACGAGCAGTACTTC. It specifies CASSSDSYEQYF.

The V gene is TRBV15, the J gene TRBJ2-4; tentative D call: TRBD2 (6 bases). The germline V gene has CDR1 LNHNV and CDR2 YYDKDF (reference sequence). The CDR3 has 16 residues. V lost 0 bases and J 7 bases, leaving 16 bases between the germline ends. CDR3 sequence reads: CATSRDQGSAGNIQYF. The CDR3 DNA reads TGTGCCACCAGCAGAGATCAAGGGTCGGCGGGGAACATTCAGTACTTC.

The rearrangement links TRBV7-8 to TRBJ1-2; perhaps TRBD1 as D (6 bases). The CDR3 has 14 residues. CDR1 is SGHVS and CDR2 is FQNEAQ in the germline V gene. V lost 7 bases and J 4 bases, leaving 16 bases between the germline ends. CDR3 region: CASTVPGQVYGYTF. In DNA, the CDR3 is TGTGCCAGCACCGTCCCGGGACAAGTCTATGGCTACACCTTC.

This clone was detected only a few times. The chain employs TRBV5-6 and TRBJ2-1; 11 bases map to TRBD2. Germline V lookup: CDR1 SGHDT, CDR2 YYEEEE. This CDR3 is 14 amino acids long. V shed 4 bases and J 9 bases; nucleotides not matched to a gene: 6. This CDR3 reads CASSVSGGAGEQFF. The CDR3 DNA is TGTGCCAGCAGCGTTAGCGGGGGGGCGGGTGAGCAGTTCTTC.

The rearrangement links TRBV20-1 to TRBJ2-5; TRBD1 is a possible D gene (5 bases). The V and J ends lost 3 bases and 2 bases respectively, with 16 bases between them. The CDR3 contains 15 residues. Germline V gene data show CDR1 as DFQATT and CDR2 as SNEGSKA (reference sequence). The CDR3 DNA reads TGCAGTGCTAGTCCCCAGGGTATGGTGCAAGAGACCCAGTACTTC. Translation: CSASPQGMVQETQYF.

This chain joins TRBV30 and TRBJ1-2; 7 bases agree with TRBD1. The CDR3 runs 13 residues. CDR1 GTSNPN and CDR2 SVGIG come from the germline V gene (reference sequence). The V segment lost 5 bases and the J segment 4 bases; nucleotides outside the gene matches: 7. CDR3 region: CAWRPAGGYGYTF. The CDR3 DNA sequence: TGTGCCTGGCGACCCGCAGGGGGCTATGGCTACACCTTC.

The chain links TRBV7-8 to TRBJ2-7; possibly TRBD1 for D (5 bases). Germline V gene sequence: CDR1 SGHVS, CDR2 FQNEAQ. The CDR3 contains 15 residues. Trimming took off 3 bases at V and 2 bases at J, with 14 bases between the two ends. The CDR3 region is CASSFVQGMAYEQYF. CDR3 DNA: TGTGCCAGCAGCTTCGTCCAGGGAATGGCCTACGAGCAGTACTTC.

The rearrangement uses TRBV9 and TRBJ1-2; the D gene is possibly TRBD1 (6 bases). CDR1 is SGDLS, CDR2 YYNGEE, per germline. There are 17 residues in the CDR3. Trimming removed 4 bases from V and 0 bases from J, with 19 bases in between. CDR3 amino acids: CASSSSTGNVANYGYTF. The CDR3 region has the DNA TGTGCCAGCAGCTCTTCGACAGGAAATGTAGCTAACTATGGCTACACCTTC. Using reference TRBV9 and TRBJ1-2 for the parts outside the CDR3, the full variable domain is DSGVTQTPKHLITATGQRVTLRCSPRSGDLSVYWYQQSLDQGLQFLIQYYNGEERAKGNILERFSAQQFPDLHSELNLSSLELGDSALYFCASSSSTGNVANYGYTFGSGTRLTVV.

The chain links TRBV5-1 to TRBJ1-1; D is ambiguous. The CDR3 consists of 14 residues. CDR1 SGHRS and CDR2 YFSETQ come from the germline V gene. Deletions cut 1 base from V and 3 bases from J, with 10 bases between. The CDR3 here is CASSLRQADTEAFF. The CDR3 coding sequence is TGCGCCAGCAGCTTGAGGCAGGCGGACACTGAAGCTTTCTTT. Variable domain in full (rest from reference TRBV5-1 and TRBJ1-1): KAGVTQTPRYLIKTRGQQVTLSCSPISGHRSVSWYQQTPGQGLQFLFEYFSETQRNKGNFPGRFSGRQFSNSRSEMNVSTLELGDSALYLCASSLRQADTEAFFGQGTRLTVV.

The chain couples TRBV6-6 to TRBJ2-1; 11 nucleotides line up with TRBD2. The CDR3 is 17 amino acids. V lost 5 bases, J lost 2 bases, and 8 bases stayed unmatched. Germline CDR1 is MNHNY and CDR2 is SVGAGI (reference sequence). The CDR3 nucleotides read TGTGCCAGCAGTCCCTCGGGACTAGCGGAGACCTACAATGAGCAGTTCTTC. Translating it yields CASSPSGLAETYNEQFF.

This chain connects TRBV4-1 to TRBJ1-2; 7 nucleotides match TRBD1. CDR1 and CDR2 (germline): MGHRA, YSYEKL. J was trimmed by 4 bases and V by 0 bases; bases with no gene match: 5. The CDR3 has 15 amino acids. The CDR3 sequence is CASSQERDSGYGYTF. The CDR3 nucleotides read TGCGCCAGCAGCCAAGAGAGGGACAGTGGCTATGGCTACACCTTC.

V usage is TRBV6-5 and J usage is TRBJ2-3, with TRBD2 matching over 9 bases. The CDR3 runs to 15 residues. Germline values: CDR1 MNHEY, CDR2 SVGAGI. The J segment lost 4 bases and the V segment lost 2 bases, leaving 4 bases of the junction unmatched. CDR3 loop: CASSYGGRASDTQYF. Here the CDR3 DNA reads TGTGCCAGCAGTTACGGCGGGAGGGCCTCAGATACGCAGTATTTT.

This chain connects TRBV14 to TRBJ2-1; maybe TRBD2 (6 bases). CDR3 length: 13 amino acids. V gave up 1 base and J gave up 7 bases, with 8 bases separating them. CDR1 is SGHDN, CDR2 FVKESK, per germline. CDR3 sequence: CASSQGRGNEQFF. The DNA for the CDR3 is TGTGCCAGCAGCCAAGGGCGGGGAAATGAGCAGTTCTTC.

This clone has just a few counts. The rearrangement links TRBV3-1 (or the pseudogene TRBV3-2) to TRBJ2-5; TRBD2 aligns across 9 bases. Trimming removed 4 bases from V and 3 bases from J; junction bases left unmatched: 3. The CDR3 has 14 amino acids. CDR1 is LGHDT, CDR2 YNNKEL, per germline (reference sequence). CDR3 protein: CASSRTSEKETQYF. As DNA, the CDR3 is TGTGCCAGCAGCCGGACTAGCGAAAAAGAGACCCAGTACTTC.

The table lists this clone with a count of one. The CDR3 is CASSQEIFRDYAYNEQFF. The CDR3 DNA reads TGTGCCAGCAGCCAAGAGATTTTCAGGGACTATGCCTACAATGAGCAGTTCTTC. The chain carries TRBV3-1 (or the pseudogene TRBV3-2) and TRBJ2-1, with TRBD2 identical over 7 bases. The CDR3 sequence is 18 residues long. The germline CDR1 and CDR2 sequences are LGHDT and YNNKEL (reference sequence). Trimming took 0 bases from V and 2 from J; bases not matched to a gene: 10.

V usage is TRBV7-9 and J usage is TRBJ2-1; 9 bases are shared with TRBD2. With 5 bases clipped from V and 4 bases from J, the junction kept 12 bases outside the gene matches. Germline CDR1 SEHNR, CDR2 FQNEAQ (reference sequence). The CDR3 contains 17 residues. The CDR3, as DNA: TGTGCCAGCAGCCCGCCAGCGGGAGGTATACCGTACAATGAGCAGTTCTTC. This translates into CASSPPAGGIPYNEQFF.

The chain carries TRBV11-2 and TRBJ2-2; D possibly uses TRBD1 or TRBD2 (7 bases each). This CDR3 has 17 residues. The germline gives CDR1 SGHAT, CDR2 FQNNGV. V lost 3 bases and J 5 bases, leaving 19 bases between the germline ends. This CDR3 is CASSFPSGGARTGELFF. The CDR3 bases are TGTGCCAGCAGCTTCCCGTCAGGGGGGGCGAGGACCGGGGAGCTGTTTTTT.

This chain connects TRBV6-5 to TRBJ1-5; D gene uncertain. CDR1 and CDR2 from the germline V gene are MNHEY and SVGAGI. Trimming removed 7 bases at V and 0 bases at J, with 13 bases between. CDR3 length: 15 residues. CDR3 DNA: TGTGCCAGCACCCCGAGCGCGGATAGCAATCAGCCCCAGCATTTT. Its protein is CASTPSADSNQPQHF.

V gene TRBV11-1 combines with J gene TRBJ2-1; 11 bases align to TRBD2. CDR3 length: 15 residues. In germline, CDR1 is SGHAT, CDR2 FQDESV (reference sequence). V shed 6 bases and J 4 bases; nucleotides not matched to a gene: 5. CDR3 bases: TGTGCCAGCAGTCTAGCGGGAGGATCTTACAATGAGCAGTTCTTC. Residues: CASSLAGGSYNEQFF.

The V gene is TRBV29-1, the J gene TRBJ2-1, with D tentatively TRBD1 or TRBD2 (5 bases each). Deletions cut 6 bases from V and 7 bases from J, with 13 bases between. This CDR3 region has 12 residues. CDR1 is SQVTM and CDR2 is ANQGSEA in the germline V gene. The CDR3 nucleotides are TGCAGCGTCGGGGACGGCCTAAATGAGCAGTTCTTC. This translates into CSVGDGLNEQFF.

The J gene is TRBJ2-1, the V gene TRBV6-2 or TRBV6-3; D might be TRBD1 (6 bases). The CDR3 contains 12 residues. Trimming left V 1 base short and J 11 bases short, with 9 bases between. CDR1 and CDR2 from the germline V gene are MNHEY and SVGEGT. CDR3 region: CASSYLGQKQFF. For the CDR3, the DNA is TGTGCCAGCAGTTACTTGGGACAAAAGCAGTTCTTC.

V gene TRBV5-1 combines with J gene TRBJ2-7; TRBD2 matches 9 bases. The V and J ends lost 4 bases and 7 bases, in that order; junction bases with no gene match: 9. The CDR3 length is 14 residues. Germline V gene lookup returns CDR1 SGHRS and CDR2 YFSETQ. The DNA for the CDR3 is TGCGCCAGCAGCATAGCGGGAGTGTCGTATGAGCAGTACTTC. Amino acids: CASSIAGVSYEQYF.

In its sample, this clone is medium-sized (0.01 to 0.1%). The chain uses TRBV10-3 and TRBJ2-1; weak D call: TRBD2 (6 bases). The CDR3 is 14 residues long. Trimming pared 5 bases from V and 6 bases from J, leaving 14 bases between. Germline V CDR1 and CDR2: ENHRY, SYGVKD. Here the CDR3 reads CAISSPEGLNEQFF. The CDR3 DNA reads as TGTGCCATCAGTTCCCCCGAGGGACTCAATGAGCAGTTCTTC.

The rearrangement links TRBV4-3 to TRBJ1-2, with D perhaps matching TRBD1 (5 bases). Trimming removed 0 bases from V and 4 bases from J, with 12 bases in between. Germline CDR1 and CDR2: LGHNA and YSLEER. This CDR3 contains 15 residues. DNA of the CDR3: TGCGCCAGCAGCCAAGAGGTTCAGGGAATCTATGGCTACACCTTC. Its protein is CASSQEVQGIYGYTF.

The chain couples TRBV14 to TRBJ1-1; the D is unclear. The germline gives CDR1 SGHDN, CDR2 FVKESK. The length of the CDR3 is 11 residues. V was trimmed by 11 bases and J by 4 bases, leaving 11 bases between them. This CDR3 reads CASGVGTEAFF. In DNA form, the CDR3 reads TGTGCCTCCGGGGTGGGCACTGAAGCTTTCTTT.

The rearrangement uses TRBV19 and TRBJ1-1; D remains unclear. Germline lookup yields CDR1 LNHDA and CDR2 SQIVND (reference sequence). The CDR3 runs to 13 residues. V dropped 6 bases and J dropped 1 base, with 9 bases sitting between them. This CDR3 reads CASSDGPNTEAFF. The CDR3 nucleotides read TGTGCCAGTAGCGACGGCCCGAACACTGAAGCTTTCTTT.